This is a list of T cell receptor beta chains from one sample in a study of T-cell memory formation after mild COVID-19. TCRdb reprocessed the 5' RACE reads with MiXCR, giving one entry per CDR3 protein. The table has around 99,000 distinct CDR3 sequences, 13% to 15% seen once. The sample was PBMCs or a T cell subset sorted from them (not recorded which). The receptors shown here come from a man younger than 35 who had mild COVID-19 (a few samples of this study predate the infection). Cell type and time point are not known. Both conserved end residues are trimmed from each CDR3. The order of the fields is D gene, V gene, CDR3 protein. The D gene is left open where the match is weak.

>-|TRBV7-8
ASSPFPGANYGYT
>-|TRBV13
ASSLRPNAADTQY
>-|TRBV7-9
ASSFPHSETQY
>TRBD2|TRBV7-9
ASSPPLAGGSTDTQY
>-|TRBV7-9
ASSLVGVQETQY
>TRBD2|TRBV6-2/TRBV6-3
ASSTLAGAPLGIQY
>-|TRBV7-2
ASSLGYRASTDTQY
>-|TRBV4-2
ASSQDRGPYGYT
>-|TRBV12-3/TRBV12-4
ASGTQGTYEQY
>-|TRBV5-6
ASSWERQRPSTDTQY
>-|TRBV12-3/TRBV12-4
ASSLALGEQF
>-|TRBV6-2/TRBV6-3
ASSYQGVLTDTQY
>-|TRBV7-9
ASSLPVQETQY
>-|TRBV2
ASSELQGSYNEQF
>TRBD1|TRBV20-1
SASSGQGATDTQY
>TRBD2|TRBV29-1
SAAGTRSSYNEQF
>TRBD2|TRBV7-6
ASSPMLAGAPDTQY
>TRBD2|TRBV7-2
ASSEGLAINEQF
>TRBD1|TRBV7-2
ASSFDRGDTEAF
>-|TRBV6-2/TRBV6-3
ASSYSTGYNEQF
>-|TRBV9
ASHGGQAGELF
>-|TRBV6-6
ASSQGLNPYEQY
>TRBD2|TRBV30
AWSVTTSSDTQY
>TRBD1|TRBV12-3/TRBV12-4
ASSPYPDRTGGYGYT
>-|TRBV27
ASSLWTETGEQF
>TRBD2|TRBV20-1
SADGTSSYEQY
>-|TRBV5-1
ASSLLGGSGTDTQY
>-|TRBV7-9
ASSPRVGREKLF
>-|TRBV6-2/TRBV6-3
ASSYSQGPTTEAF
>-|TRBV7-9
ASSLAPSSYGYT
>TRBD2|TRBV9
ASSERGLDPSYNEQF
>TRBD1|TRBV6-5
ASRGQGSSYEQY
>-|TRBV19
ASSNSVGSPQH
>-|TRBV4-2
ASSQDTGTNHYEQY
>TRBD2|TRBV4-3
ASSPMTSGHEQF
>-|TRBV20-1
SARDVQGSYEQY
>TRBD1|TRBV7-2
ASSLRGRDTDTQY
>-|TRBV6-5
ASSQTGNTGELF
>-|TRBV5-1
ASSLVNSAQETQY
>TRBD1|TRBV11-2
ASSLGESGQRFYNEQF
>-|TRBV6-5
ASSYSQRSQALYGYT
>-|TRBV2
ASKGGESTDTQY
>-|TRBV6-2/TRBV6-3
ASSPGGRGPKNIQY
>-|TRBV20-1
SAPDLKEDNEQF
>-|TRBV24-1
ATSALEGLDGELF
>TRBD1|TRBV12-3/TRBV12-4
ASSLVVRGHGTQY
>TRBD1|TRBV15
ATSGTGLRVGYT
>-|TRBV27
ASSSRGYQPQH
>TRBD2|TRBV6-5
ASSYSAGVIETQY
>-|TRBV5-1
ASSSRELGYEQY
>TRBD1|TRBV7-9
ASSLSGQGQIKNQPQH
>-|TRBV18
ASLVGGSYNEQF
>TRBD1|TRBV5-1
ASSSPDGTGGTDTQY
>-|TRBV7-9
ASSLAGVYEQY
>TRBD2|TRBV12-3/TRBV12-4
ASSLGGVGNEQF
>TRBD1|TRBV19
ASSRQGVLGNEQF
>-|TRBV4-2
ASSQDPASSSPLH
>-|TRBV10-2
ASSDSGTKGYT
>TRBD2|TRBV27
ASRPPAGAHEQY